The 27 T cell receptor beta chains below were found in one sample sequenced in a study of monozygotic twins with inflammatory bowel disease. From the 5' RACE reads, TCRdb lists one entry per CDR3 protein and no DNA. Here the sample table reports over 130,000 distinct CDR3 sequences. The sequenced material came from blood. The source is a human donor with ulcerative colitis or Crohn's disease, or a healthy co-twin of an affected twin (not recorded which).

The genes are TRBV11-1 and TRBJ2-7; the TCRdb D gene call, TRBD1, has no DNA to confirm it. The CDR3 runs to 19 residues. Germline assignment: CDR1 SGHAT and CDR2 FQDESV (reference sequence). The CDR3: CASSLREGGRTGRTYEQYF.

The chain has TRBV20-1 and TRBJ2-7; no DNA is available, so the TRBD2 call from TCRdb remains unchecked. Germline V gene data show CDR1 as DFQATT and CDR2 as SNEGSKA (reference sequence). CDR3 length equals 16 residues. This CDR3 reads CSASELAGGPGYEQYF.

The V call is TRBV19, the J call TRBJ1-5. Looked up from germline, CDR1 is LNHDA and CDR2 is SQIVND (reference sequence). There are 13 residues in the CDR3. Here the CDR3 reads CASSGRNNQPQHF.

The chain joins TRBV29-1 to TRBJ2-5. This CDR3 contains 12 residues. Germline V gene sequence: CDR1 SQVTM, CDR2 ANQGSEA. CDR3 in amino acids: CSVVPFQETQYF.

The J gene is TRBJ2-3, the V gene TRBV10-3; TCRdb's assignment of TRBD1 cannot be checked, as there is no DNA. CDR1 and CDR2 (germline): ENHRY, SYGVKD. The CDR3 extends over 16 amino acids. CDR3: CAINVQAGTSTDTQYF.

This CDR3 is CASSQGANQPQHF. This chain uses TRBV6-2 or TRBV6-3 with TRBJ1-5; the TCRdb call, TRBD1, lacks DNA for checking. This CDR3 is 13 amino acids long. Germline CDR1 is MNHEY and CDR2 is SVGEGT.

The chain combines TRBV20-1 with TRBJ2-7; lacking DNA, the TRBD1 call made by TCRdb goes unchecked. This CDR3 is built from 15 residues. Germline V CDR1 and CDR2: DFQATT, SNEGSKA (reference sequence). The CDR3 loop is CSALNPGRSSYEQYF.

This CDR3 is CASRLDTNQPQHF. This sequence joins TRBV5-1 and TRBJ1-5. This CDR3 is built from 13 residues. CDR1 is SGHRS, CDR2 YFSETQ, per germline. Drawing the rest from reference TRBV5-1 and TRBJ1-5, the complete variable domain is KAGVTQTPRYLIKTRGQQVTLSCSPISGHRSVSWYQQTPGQGLQFLFEYFSETQRNKGNFPGRFSGRQFSNSRSEMNVSTLELGDSALYLCASRLDTNQPQHFGDGTRLSIL.

The chain employs TRBV3-1 and TRBJ2-2; TCRdb's D call, TRBD2, is unchecked because there is no DNA. The V gene's germline CDR1 is LGHDT and CDR2 YNNKEL (reference sequence). The CDR3 length is 15 residues. The CDR3 sequence is CASSLGLPNTGELFF.

The rearrangement joins TRBV7-2 to TRBJ1-5. Germline V gene sequence: CDR1 SGHTA, CDR2 FQGNSA. This CDR3 comprises 15 residues. This CDR3 is CASSLMEYGQAPQHF.

J is TRBJ2-5 and V is TRBV5-1; TCRdb's D call, TRBD2, is unchecked because there is no DNA. CDR3 size: 16 residues. Looked up from germline, CDR1 is SGHRS and CDR2 is YFSETQ. This CDR3 is CASSWRRKSGGETQYF.

The chain recombines TRBV7-8 with TRBJ1-1; the D gene TCRdb calls, TRBD1, cannot be checked with no DNA. This CDR3 contains 14 residues. Germline CDR1 and CDR2: SGHVS and FQNEAQ. CDR3 region: CASSLQGGNTEAFF.

This rearrangement joins TRBV7-2 to TRBJ2-1; with no DNA, the TCRdb D assignment of TRBD2 cannot be verified. The CDR3 consists of 14 residues. Germline V CDR1 and CDR2: SGHTA, FQGNSA. CDR3 region: CASSLVSGPNEQFF. The complete variable domain, with remaining parts taken from reference TRBV7-2 and TRBJ2-1, reads GAGVSQSPSNKVTEKGKDVELRCDPISGHTALYWYRQSLGQGLEFLIYFQGNSAPDKSGLPSDRFSAERTGGSVSTLTIQRTQQEDSAVYLCASSLVSGPNEQFFGPGTRLTVL.

The chain joins TRBV9 to TRBJ2-7; as DNA is missing, the TRBD1 call by TCRdb cannot be tested. Germline V gene data show CDR1 as SGDLS and CDR2 as YYNGEE. This CDR3 is built from 16 residues. The CDR3 sequence: CASSGSRDRNSYEQYF. Full variable domain (outside the CDR3, taken from reference TRBV9 and TRBJ2-7): DSGVTQTPKHLITATGQRVTLRCSPRSGDLSVYWYQQSLDQGLQFLIQYYNGEERAKGNILERFSAQQFPDLHSELNLSSLELGDSALYFCASSGSRDRNSYEQYFGPGTRLTVT.

The chain is built from TRBV7-9 and TRBJ2-2; TCRdb names TRBD1, which stays unverified in the absence of DNA. The germline CDR1 and CDR2 sequences are SEHNR and FQNEAQ (reference sequence). The CDR3 length is 15 residues. CDR3 sequence: CASSREGQHTGELFF. Full variable domain (rest looked up from reference TRBV7-9 and TRBJ2-2): DTGVSQNPRHKITKRGQNVTFRCDPISEHNRLYWYRQTLGQGPEFLTYFQNEAQLEKSRLLSDRFSAERPKGSFSTLEIQRTEQGDSAMYLCASSREGQHTGELFFGEGSRLTVL.

V gene TRBV4-1 combines with J gene TRBJ1-1. The CDR3 consists of 18 residues. Germline CDR1 reads MGHRA; CDR2 reads YSYEKL. The CDR3 protein is CASSQDRPAVGLGTEAFF.

This chain uses TRBV6-2 or TRBV6-3 with TRBJ2-5; TCRdb selects TRBD1, and the lack of DNA leaves this call unchecked. CDR1 and CDR2 from the germline V gene are MNHEY and SVGEGT. The length of the CDR3 is 15 residues. The CDR3 here is CASSRRQGAQETQYF.

CDR3 sequence: CSARAGATLRRTEAFF. This chain uses TRBV20-1 with TRBJ1-1; the D gene TCRdb calls, TRBD1, cannot be checked with no DNA. Germline CDR1 and CDR2: DFQATT and SNEGSKA (reference sequence). CDR3 length: 16 residues.

The chain carries TRBV5-1 and TRBJ2-7. This CDR3 has 15 amino acids. The germline V gene has CDR1 SGHRS and CDR2 YFSETQ. CDR3 residues: CASSLAPDSSYEQYF.

This chain connects TRBV18 to TRBJ2-2. From germline, CDR1 is KGHSH and CDR2 LQKENI. The CDR3 consists of 16 residues. The chain's CDR3 is CASSPPSGEITGELFF.

The chain has TRBV4-1 and TRBJ2-7; the D gene TCRdb calls, TRBD1, cannot be checked with no DNA. Germline lookup yields CDR1 MGHRA and CDR2 YSYEKL. CDR3 length: 15 residues. CDR3 sequence reads: CASSQDRGTGDSQYF.

The chain has TRBV10-3 and TRBJ2-7. The germline V gene has CDR1 ENHRY and CDR2 SYGVKD. The CDR3 totals 14 residues. The CDR3 loop is CAISEVSDSYEQYF.

The rearrangement links TRBV5-6 to TRBJ1-3; TCRdb selects TRBD1, and the lack of DNA leaves this call unchecked. The CDR3 runs to 15 residues. Germline V gene data show CDR1 as SGHDT and CDR2 as YYEEEE. CDR3 protein: CASSLYRFSGNTIYF.

The chain links TRBV29-1 to TRBJ1-4; the D gene TCRdb calls, TRBD1, cannot be checked with no DNA. CDR1 SQVTM and CDR2 ANQGSEA come from the germline V gene. There are 16 residues in the CDR3. The CDR3 sequence is CSVEDRGQGSKEKLFF. The variable domain in full, with the rest retrieved from reference TRBV29-1 and TRBJ1-4, is SAVISQKPSRDICQRGTSLTIQCQVDSQVTMMFWYRQQPGQSLTLIATANQGSEATYESGFVIDKFPISRPNLTFSTLTVSNMSPEDSSIYLCSVEDRGQGSKEKLFFGSGTQLSVL.

The J gene is TRBJ1-1, the V gene TRBV18; TCRdb returns TRBD1, unconfirmable since there is no DNA. Germline CDR1 is KGHSH and CDR2 is LQKENI. The CDR3 length is 16 residues. CDR3 region: CASSPPGLGPNTEAFF.

V usage is TRBV7-6 and J usage is TRBJ2-1. The CDR3 is 12 residues long. CDR1 is SGHVS and CDR2 is FNYEAQ in the germline V gene. The CDR3 sequence is CASSLVPGEQFF.

The chain links TRBV20-1 to TRBJ1-1; the TCRdb D gene call, TRBD1, has no DNA to confirm it. The germline V gene has CDR1 DFQATT and CDR2 SNEGSKA (reference sequence). The CDR3 is made up of 11 amino acids. CDR3 amino acids: CMGQGTPEAFF.